The 26 T cell receptor beta chains below were found in one sample sequenced in a study of T cell repertoires in cytomegalovirus infection. TCRdb independently ran MiXCR on the reads; one entry per CDR3 protein. This table has 750,000 to 900,000 distinct CDR3 sequences, 25% to 35% appearing once. No cognate antigen is known for these TCRs. The sequences come from cultured CD8+ T cells from PBMCs, collected from culture after CMV antigen stimulation. These TCRs come from a human donor in good health (CMV status not recorded). Some clones in this sample may be carry-over from other donors' samples.

This chain joins TRBV7-4 and TRBJ2-1; TRBD1 matches 10 bases. The germline CDR1 and CDR2 sequences are SGHVT and SQSDAQ. The CDR3 contains 14 residues. V lost 5 bases, J lost 7 bases, and 5 bases stayed unmatched. The CDR3 loop is CASSPRGQGNEQFF. As DNA, the CDR3 is TGTGCCAGCAGCCCCAGGGGACAGGGGAATGAGCAGTTCTTC.

This clonotype was counted only a few times. This sequence joins TRBV3-1 and TRBJ2-1, with 7 bases fitting TRBD2. The CDR3 extends over 18 amino acids. The V gene's germline CDR1 is LGHDT and CDR2 YNNKEL (reference sequence). Trimming took 0 bases from V and 3 from J; bases not matched to a gene: 11. CDR3 nucleotides: TGTGCCAGCAGCCAAGATGTCGCCAGACTAGCAGACTACAATGAGCAGTTCTTC. This codes for CASSQDVARLADYNEQFF.

This clonotype has more than one count but fewer than ten. V gene TRBV7-6 combines with J gene TRBJ2-1, with 7 bases matching TRBD1. This CDR3 region has 15 residues. Germline trimming cut 5 bases from V and 4 bases from J; bases unmatched to any gene: 8. Germline CDR1 SGHVS, CDR2 FNYEAQ. The chain's CDR3 is CASSPRQGEYNEQFF. CDR3 sequence (DNA): TGTGCCAGCAGCCCAAGACAGGGAGAATACAATGAGCAGTTCTTC.

This clonotype was counted a few times. The V call is TRBV3-1, the J call TRBJ1-1; the match to TRBD1 covers 7 bases. CDR3 length equals 14 residues. Germline assignment: CDR1 LGHDT and CDR2 YNNKEL (reference sequence). The V gene end was trimmed by 1 base and the J gene end by 7 bases; junction bases not matched to a gene: 6. The CDR3 sequence is CASSQAGTEFEAFF. CDR3 nucleotide sequence: TGTGCCAGCAGCCAAGCCGGGACAGAGTTTGAAGCTTTCTTT. Using reference TRBV3-1 and TRBJ1-1 for the parts outside the CDR3, the full variable domain is DTAVSQTPKYLVTQMGNDKSIKCEQNLGHDTMYWYKQDSKKFLKIMFSYNNKELIINETVPNRFSPKSPDKAHLNLHINSLELGDSAVYFCASSQAGTEFEAFFGQGTRLTVV.

V is TRBV14 and J is TRBJ1-5; 8 bases are a match to TRBD1. V lost 0 bases and J lost 5; bases outside the gene matches: 9. The CDR3 contains 17 residues. Germline lookup yields CDR1 SGHDN and CDR2 FVKESK. The CDR3 loop is CASSQDYRGGLDQPQHF. As DNA, the CDR3 is TGTGCCAGCAGCCAAGATTACAGGGGGGGGTTGGATCAGCCCCAGCATTTT.

The chain has TRBV19 and TRBJ2-1; 12 bases are a match to TRBD2. Trimming removed 4 bases from V and 6 bases from J; junction bases left unmatched: 13. The germline CDR1 and CDR2 sequences are LNHDA and SQIVND (reference sequence). CDR3 length equals 18 residues. The CDR3 DNA reads as TGTGCCAGTAGTAGCCAACTAGCGGGGGGACAAGCATTCAATGAGCAGTTCTTC. Protein product: CASSSQLAGGQAFNEQFF. Filled out from reference TRBV19 and TRBJ2-1, the complete variable domain reads DGGITQSPKYLFRKEGQNVTLSCEQNLNHDAMYWYRQDPGQGLRLIYYSQIVNDFQKGDIAEGYSVSREKKESFPLTVTSAQKNPTAFYLCASSSQLAGGQAFNEQFFGPGTRLTVL.

As to this clonotype: Germline and junction disagree at one end, which may indicate a read error. The rearrangement joins TRBV7-7 to TRBJ2-7; TRBD2 matches at 8 bases. Germline values: CDR1 SSHAT, CDR2 FNYEAQ (reference sequence). The CDR3 is 15 amino acids. This CDR3 is CASSPGVAGLYEQYF. CDR3 nucleotides: TGTGCTAGCAGCCCTGGGGTAGCGGGGCTCTACGAGCAGTACTTC.

The rearrangement joins TRBV25-1 to TRBJ1-1, with no clear D. V was cut by 0 bases and J by 0 bases, with 5 bases left in between. Germline V lookup: CDR1 MGHDK, CDR2 SYGVNS. The CDR3 is made up of 14 amino acids. As DNA, the CDR3 is TGTGCCAGCAGTGAATACGGATTGAACACTGAAGCTTTCTTT. Residues: CASSEYGLNTEAFF.

This clonotype was detected only a few times. The chain couples TRBV4-2 to TRBJ2-1, with D hard to call. Germline V gives CDR1 LGHNA, CDR2 YNFKEQ. V lost 0 bases and J 4 bases, leaving 13 bases between the germline ends. The CDR3 spans 16 residues. The CDR3 protein is CASSQEGQALYNEQFF. CDR3 nucleotides: TGTGCCAGCAGCCAAGAAGGCCAAGCACTATACAATGAGCAGTTCTTC.

The chain employs TRBV28 and TRBJ1-4; D possibly corresponds to TRBD1 (5 bases). The CDR3 has 16 residues. The germline V gene has CDR1 MDHEN and CDR2 SYDVKM. V shed 6 bases and J shed 1 base, with 15 bases lying between them. CDR3 nucleotide sequence: TGTGCCAGCAGCCCAGCTACGGGGGGAACTAATGAAAAACTGTTTTTT. Its protein is CASSPATGGTNEKLFF.

Of note for this clonotype: Possible read error: a much larger clone is one base away. The V and J genes are TRBV4-1 and TRBJ2-1; 8 bases match TRBD2. This CDR3 has 18 residues. From germline, CDR1 is MGHRA and CDR2 YSYEKL. With 0 bases clipped from V and 4 bases from J, the junction kept 11 bases outside the gene matches. CDR3 residues: CASSQDGVAGRFYNEQFF. As DNA, the CDR3 is TGCGCCAGCAGCCAAGACGGAGTAGCGGGGAGATTTTACAATGAGCAGTTCTTC.

The CDR3 loop is CASSFWTSGGADTQYF. The CDR3 DNA follows: TGTGCCAGCAGCTTTTGGACTAGCGGGGGGGCAGATACGCAGTATTTT. The rearrangement uses TRBV5-5 and TRBJ2-3; 15 nucleotides match TRBD2. Germline CDR1 and CDR2: SGHKS and YYEKEE (reference sequence). Losses at the gene ends were 2 bases for V and 4 bases for J; bases not matched to a gene: 2. The CDR3 is made up of 16 amino acids.

The rearrangement uses TRBV6-6 and TRBJ1-1, with TRBD1 identical over 7 bases. In germline, CDR1 is MNHNY, CDR2 SVGAGI (reference sequence). CDR3 length: 15 residues. Trimming took 4 bases from V and 3 from J; bases not matched to a gene: 8. The CDR3 DNA reads as TGTGCCAGCAGTTTTGGGGCAGGGGGGGACACTGAAGCTTTCTTT. Protein sequence: CASSFGAGGDTEAFF.

This clonotype was observed a few times. V and J are TRBV28 and TRBJ1-6; D ambiguous. Trimming cost V 5 bases and J 9 bases, with 14 bases left between them. This CDR3 comprises 14 residues. Germline V gene lookup returns CDR1 MDHEN and CDR2 SYDVKM. CDR3 coding DNA: TGTGCCAGCAGTCCTGACCCCCTGGGTTCACCCCTCCACTTT. Its translation is CASSPDPLGSPLHF.

The chain is built from TRBV5-6 and TRBJ1-6, with D unclear. Germline V gene data show CDR1 as SGHDT and CDR2 as YYEEEE. Deletions cut 4 bases from V and 0 bases from J, with 17 bases between. This CDR3 is built from 18 residues. Here the CDR3 reads CASSPGLFRGSYNSPLHF. CDR3 sequence (DNA): TGTGCCAGCAGCCCGGGCCTTTTCCGGGGCTCCTATAATTCACCCCTCCACTTT.

V gene TRBV4-2 combines with J gene TRBJ2-1, with D possibly being TRBD1 or TRBD2 (6 bases each). The germline CDR1 and CDR2 sequences are LGHNA and YNFKEQ. This CDR3 comprises 15 residues. Trimming cost V 0 bases and J 9 bases, with 15 bases left between them. The CDR3 protein is CASSQDRRGASEQFF. DNA for the CDR3: TGTGCCAGCAGCCAAGATCGAAGGGGGGCCAGTGAGCAGTTCTTC.

This sequence joins TRBV13 and TRBJ1-1; D is perhaps TRBD1 (6 bases). The CDR3 spans 13 residues. Germline V lookup: CDR1 PRHDT, CDR2 FYEKMQ (reference sequence). V lost 5 bases, J lost 11 bases, and 18 bases lay in between. This CDR3 reads CASSPRRKGDAFF. The CDR3 DNA reads as TGTGCCAGCAGCCCGCGTCGTAAGGGGGATGCTTTCTTT.

The rearrangement joins TRBV9 to TRBJ2-5; 8 bases fit TRBD2. The germline gives CDR1 SGDLS, CDR2 YYNGEE. V lost 3 bases to trimming and J lost 14 bases; unmatched junction nucleotides: 12. This CDR3 is 13 amino acids long. CDR3 nucleotide sequence: TGTGCCAGCAGCGGGGGGACTAGTCGGGACCTATACTTC. Protein: CASSGGTSRDLYF.

The genes are TRBV6-5 and TRBJ2-2; TRBD2 aligns across 11 bases. Per the germline V gene, CDR1 is MNHEY and CDR2 is SVGAGI. The CDR3 consists of 15 residues. Trimming took 6 bases from V and 6 from J; bases not matched to a gene: 6. The CDR3 nucleotides read TGTGCCAGCAGCTCTTTAGCGGGGGGGGCCGGGGAGCTGTTTTTT. It is translated as CASSSLAGGAGELFF.

This clonotype was found a few times. The gene calls are TRBV2 and TRBJ1-5, with unresolved D. Per germline, CDR1 SNHLY and CDR2 FYNNEI. The length of the CDR3 is 15 residues. Trimming shortened V by 1 base and J by 0 bases, and 7 bases separated the two germline ends. This chain's CDR3 is CASSEGSYSNQPQHF. The CDR3 DNA follows: TGTGCCAGCAGTGAAGGGTCGTATAGCAATCAGCCCCAGCATTTT.

This clonotype was recorded a few times. The chain uses TRBV5-5 and TRBJ2-5, with TRBD1 matching 7 bases. In germline, CDR1 is SGHKS, CDR2 YYEKEE (reference sequence). Trimming at V came to 4 bases and at J to 4 bases, leaving 7 bases not matched to a gene. CDR3 length: 14 residues. CDR3 DNA: TGTGCCAGCAGCGATAACAGGGGTCGAGAGACCCAGTACTTC. Its protein product is CASSDNRGRETQYF. Supplemented by reference TRBV5-5 and TRBJ2-5, the full variable domain reads DAGVTQSPTHLIKTRGQQVTLRCSPISGHKSVSWYQQVLGQGPQFIFQYYEKEERGRGNFPDRFSARQFPNYSSELNVNALLLGDSALYLCASSDNRGRETQYFGPGTRLLVL.

This chain connects TRBV7-2 to TRBJ2-2, with no clear D. Trimming removed 5 bases from V and 5 bases from J, with 9 bases in between. The length of the CDR3 is 13 residues. Germline-derived CDR1 and CDR2 are SGHTA and FQGNSA. The chain's CDR3 is CASSPKKTGELFF. CDR3 nucleotide sequence: TGTGCCAGCAGCCCAAAGAAGACCGGGGAGCTGTTTTTT. The full variable domain, its missing parts supplied by reference TRBV7-2 and TRBJ2-2, is GAGVSQSPSNKVTEKGKDVELRCDPISGHTALYWYRQSLGQGLEFLIYFQGNSAPDKSGLPSDRFSAERTGGSVSTLTIQRTQQEDSAVYLCASSPKKTGELFFGEGSRLTVL.

This clonotype was detected only a few times. The chain couples TRBV20-1 to TRBJ1-1, with no clear D. Germline V lookup: CDR1 DFQATT, CDR2 SNEGSKA (reference sequence). This CDR3 contains 13 residues. Trimming took off 7 bases at V and 3 bases at J, with 15 bases between the two ends. The CDR3 DNA sequence: TGCAGTGGAACTGATTACAGCTACACTGAAGCTTTCTTT. This gives the protein CSGTDYSYTEAFF.

This chain links TRBV19 with TRBJ2-7, with 7 bases that match TRBD1. With 7 bases clipped from V and 2 bases from J, the junction kept 5 bases outside the gene matches. Germline V gene lookup returns CDR1 LNHDA and CDR2 SQIVND (reference sequence). CDR3 length equals 13 residues. The CDR3 bases are TGTGCCAGTAATCCCGGGACAGCCTACGAGCAGTACTTC. Encoded protein: CASNPGTAYEQYF. The entire variable domain, with the rest obtained from reference TRBV19 and TRBJ2-7, is as follows: DGGITQSPKYLFRKEGQNVTLSCEQNLNHDAMYWYRQDPGQGLRLIYYSQIVNDFQKGDIAEGYSVSREKKESFPLTVTSAQKNPTAFYLCASNPGTAYEQYFGPGTRLTVT.

This clonotype has more than one count but fewer than ten. The V call is TRBV12-3 or TRBV12-4, the J call TRBJ2-1; 7 bases are a match to TRBD2. CDR3 length: 13 amino acids. V lost 8 bases and J lost 7; bases outside the gene matches: 8. The CDR3 here is CASLSGTQNEQFF. In nucleotides, the CDR3 is TGTGCCAGCTTAAGCGGGACGCAGAATGAGCAGTTCTTC.

The V gene is TRBV12-3 or TRBV12-4, the J gene TRBJ1-5; D possibly corresponds to TRBD1 (5 bases). The CDR3 spans 15 residues. V was cut by 5 bases and J by 6 bases, with 17 bases left in between. DNA of the CDR3: TGTGCCAGCAGTCCCCGAGGGGTAGGAGGTCAGCCCCAGCATTTT. It encodes CASSPRGVGGQPQHF.